These 11 T cell receptor beta chains originate from one sample sequenced in a study of response to subunit inactivated influenza vaccine. One entry per CDR3 protein results from TCRdb running MiXCR on the RT-PCR reads. The table shows roughly 790,000 distinct CDR3 sequences, with over 20% occurring only once. Sequences were derived from PBMCs from blood, sampled 5 days after vaccination. The origin of the receptors is a man aged 45 to 65 who received an inactivated influenza vaccine.

This clonotype was counted ten times or more. The rearrangement joins TRBV28 to TRBJ2-2, with D perhaps given as TRBD1 or TRBD2 (5 bases each). CDR1 and CDR2 (germline): MDHEN, SYDVKM. This CDR3 is 12 amino acids long. V was trimmed by 4 bases and J by 5 bases, leaving 5 bases between them. CDR3 sequence: CASSWGTGELFF. DNA for the CDR3: TGTGCCAGCAGTTGGGGGACCGGGGAGCTGTTTTTT.

The J gene is TRBJ1-2, the V gene TRBV18; 8 positions agree with TRBD1. Germline V lookup: CDR1 KGHSH, CDR2 LQKENI. V was clipped by 4 bases and J by 4 bases; unmatched bases: 8. CDR3 size: 15 residues. CDR3 DNA: TGTGCCAGCTCACTTGGACAGGGCGAGGGCTATGGCTACACCTTC. It translates to CASSLGQGEGYGYTF.

This clonotype showed up many times. The CDR3 here is CASSLSPVKHTDTQYF. CDR3 in DNA: TGTGCCAGCAGCTTAAGCCCGGTCAAGCACACAGATACGCAGTATTTT. V is TRBV7-2 and J is TRBJ2-3; unclear D gene. The CDR3 contains 16 residues. V shed 2 bases and J shed 2 bases, with 14 bases lying between them. Germline V gene sequence: CDR1 SGHTA, CDR2 FQGNSA.

The J gene is TRBJ1-1, the V gene TRBV20-1, with D possibly TRBD1 on 5 matching bases. This CDR3 contains 15 residues. V was shortened by 6 bases and J by 0 bases, with 17 bases between the two germline ends. Germline loops: CDR1 DFQATT, CDR2 SNEGSKA (reference sequence). Written as DNA, the CDR3 is TGCAGTGCAGTTAGGGGTATTGGGATGAACACTGAAGCTTTCTTT. Its translation: CSAVRGIGMNTEAFF.

V usage is TRBV29-1 and J usage is TRBJ2-3, with 8 nucleotides matching TRBD2. In germline, CDR1 is SQVTM, CDR2 ANQGSEA. This CDR3 comprises 14 residues. Trimming cost V 7 bases and J 1 base; bases outside gene matches: 7. The CDR3 region is CSAPKTSGTDTQYF. CDR3 coding DNA: TGCAGCGCACCCAAGACTAGCGGCACAGATACGCAGTATTTT.

The chain links TRBV20-1 to TRBJ1-4; D is perhaps TRBD1 (5 bases). The CDR3 runs to 13 residues. V lost 5 bases and J 8 bases, leaving 15 bases between the germline ends. Germline loops: CDR1 DFQATT, CDR2 SNEGSKA (reference sequence). The CDR3 is CSAHQGNGEKLFF. The CDR3 nucleotides read TGCAGTGCTCACCAGGGTAACGGGGAAAAACTGTTTTTT.

This clonotype was counted only a few times. The chain links TRBV5-1 to TRBJ1-1, with D unclear. Germline V lookup: CDR1 SGHRS, CDR2 YFSETQ. The V end lost 6 bases, the J end lost 0 bases, and 6 bases lay between the germline ends. The CDR3 runs 12 residues. The CDR3 sequence: CASKGLNTEAFF. The CDR3 bases are TGCGCCAGCAAGGGATTGAACACTGAAGCTTTCTTT.

The table lists this clonotype with a few counts. The V and J genes are TRBV9 and TRBJ2-7, with D possibly matching TRBD1 (6 bases). Germline CDR1 SGDLS, CDR2 YYNGEE. V lost 3 bases and J lost 4, with 14 bases in between. The CDR3 sequence is 14 residues long. CDR3: CASSAQGKGYEQYF. For the CDR3, the DNA is TGTGCCAGCAGCGCTCAGGGGAAGGGTTACGAGCAGTACTTC.

The rearrangement joins TRBV11-2 to TRBJ1-2; 7 positions match TRBD1. The germline V gene has CDR1 SGHAT and CDR2 FQNNGV. The CDR3 runs to 14 residues. V lost 4 bases to trimming and J lost 5 bases; unmatched junction nucleotides: 7. CDR3 DNA sequence: TGTGCCAGCAGCTCCATACAGGGGCGATATGGCTACACCTTC. Translation gives CASSSIQGRYGYTF.

This clonotype occurred a few times. The genes are TRBV7-9 and TRBJ2-1; D call uncertain. The length of the CDR3 is 12 residues. Germline CDR1 is SEHNR and CDR2 is FQNEAQ (reference sequence). V lost 3 bases and J 7 bases, leaving 7 bases between the germline ends. CDR3 residues: CASSFHENEQFF. As DNA, the CDR3 is TGTGCCAGCAGCTTTCATGAGAATGAGCAGTTCTTC. Looking up the rest from reference TRBV7-9 and TRBJ2-1 gives the full variable domain: DTGVSQNPRHKITKRGQNVTFRCDPISEHNRLYWYRQTLGQGPEFLTYFQNEAQLEKSRLLSDRFSAERPKGSFSTLEIQRTEQGDSAMYLCASSFHENEQFFGPGTRLTVL.

This clonotype was picked up a small number of times. The CDR3, as DNA: TGTGCCAGCAGTGATAGGCTGTCTGGTGCGGAGCAGTTCTTC. Its protein is CASSDRLSGAEQFF. The chain is built from TRBV2 and TRBJ2-1; D gene uncertain. The CDR3 covers 14 residues. Germline values: CDR1 SNHLY, CDR2 FYNNEI. Trimming shortened V by 3 bases and J by 10 bases, and 16 bases separated the two germline ends.